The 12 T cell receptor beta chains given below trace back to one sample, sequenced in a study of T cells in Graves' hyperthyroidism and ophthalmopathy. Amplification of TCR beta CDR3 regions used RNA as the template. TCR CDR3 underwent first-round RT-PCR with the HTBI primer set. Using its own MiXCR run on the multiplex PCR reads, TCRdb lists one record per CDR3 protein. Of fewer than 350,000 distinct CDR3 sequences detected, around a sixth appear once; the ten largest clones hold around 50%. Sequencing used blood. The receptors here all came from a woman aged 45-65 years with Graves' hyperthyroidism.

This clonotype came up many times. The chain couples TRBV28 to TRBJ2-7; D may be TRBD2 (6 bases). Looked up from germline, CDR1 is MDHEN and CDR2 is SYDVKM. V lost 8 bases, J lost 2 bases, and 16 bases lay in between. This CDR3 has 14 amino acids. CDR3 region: CASLSPGATYEQYF. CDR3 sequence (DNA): TGTGCCAGCCTCTCGCCGGGAGCAACCTACGAGCAGTACTTC.

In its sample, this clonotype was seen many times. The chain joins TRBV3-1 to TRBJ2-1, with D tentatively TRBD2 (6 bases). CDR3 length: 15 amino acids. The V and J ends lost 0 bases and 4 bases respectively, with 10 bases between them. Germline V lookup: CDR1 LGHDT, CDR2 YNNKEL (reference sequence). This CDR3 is CASSQDSGRYNEQFF. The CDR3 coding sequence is TGTGCCAGCAGCCAAGACTCGGGGAGGTACAATGAGCAGTTCTTC.

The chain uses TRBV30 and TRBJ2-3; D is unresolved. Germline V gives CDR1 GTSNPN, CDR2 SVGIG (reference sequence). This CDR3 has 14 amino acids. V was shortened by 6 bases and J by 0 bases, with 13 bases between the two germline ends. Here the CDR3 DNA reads TGTGCCTGCCTAAAGGACGGGAGCACAGATACGCAGTATTTT. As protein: CACLKDGSTDTQYF.

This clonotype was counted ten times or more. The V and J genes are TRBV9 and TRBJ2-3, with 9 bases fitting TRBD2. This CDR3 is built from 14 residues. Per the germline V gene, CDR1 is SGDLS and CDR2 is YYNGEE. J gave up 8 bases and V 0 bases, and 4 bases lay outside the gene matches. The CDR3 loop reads CASSVELAGSTQYF. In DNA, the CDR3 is TGTGCCAGCAGCGTAGAACTAGCGGGTTCTACGCAGTATTTT.

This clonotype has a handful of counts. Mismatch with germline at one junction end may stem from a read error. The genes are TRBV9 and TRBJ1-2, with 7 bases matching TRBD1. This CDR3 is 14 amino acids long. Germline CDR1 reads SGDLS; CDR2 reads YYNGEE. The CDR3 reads CAGSVAGTAYGYTF. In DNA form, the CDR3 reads TGTGCCGGCAGCGTAGCGGGGACAGCCTATGGCTACACCTTC. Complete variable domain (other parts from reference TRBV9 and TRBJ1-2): DSGVTQTPKHLITATGQRVTLRCSPRSGDLSVYWYQQSLDQGLQFLIQYYNGEERAKGNILERFSAQQFPDLHSELNLSSLELGDSALYFCAGSVAGTAYGYTFGSGTRLTVV.

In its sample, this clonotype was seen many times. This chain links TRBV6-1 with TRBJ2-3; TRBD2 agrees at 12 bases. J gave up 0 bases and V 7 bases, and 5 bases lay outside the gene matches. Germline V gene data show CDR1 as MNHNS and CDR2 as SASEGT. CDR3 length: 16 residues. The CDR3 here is CASTELAGGSTDTQYF. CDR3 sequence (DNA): TGTGCCAGCACGGAGCTAGCGGGGGGGAGCACAGATACGCAGTATTTT.

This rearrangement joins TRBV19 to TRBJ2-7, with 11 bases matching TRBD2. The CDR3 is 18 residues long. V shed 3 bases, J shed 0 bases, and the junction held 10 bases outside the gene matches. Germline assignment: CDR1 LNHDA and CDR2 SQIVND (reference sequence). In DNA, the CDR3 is TGTGCCAGTAGTATCATGGGAACTAGCGGGAGTTTCTCCTACGAGCAGTACTTC. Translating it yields CASSIMGTSGSFSYEQYF.

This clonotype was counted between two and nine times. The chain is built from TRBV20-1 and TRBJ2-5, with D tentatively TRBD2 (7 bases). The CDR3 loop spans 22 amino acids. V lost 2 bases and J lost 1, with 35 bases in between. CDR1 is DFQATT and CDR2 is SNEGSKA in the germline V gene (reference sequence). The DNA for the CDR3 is TGCAGTGCTAGACACGGGGGGCCGCGGGAGTGGGGTCCCTCTATGGTCCAAGAGACCCAGTACTTC. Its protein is CSARHGGPREWGPSMVQETQYF.

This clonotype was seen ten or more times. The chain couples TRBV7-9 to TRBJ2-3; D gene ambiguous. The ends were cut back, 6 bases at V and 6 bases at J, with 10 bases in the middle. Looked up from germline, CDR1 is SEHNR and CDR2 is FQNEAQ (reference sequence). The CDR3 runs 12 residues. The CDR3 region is CASSLLPDTQYF. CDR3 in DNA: TGTGCCAGCAGTTTATTACCCGATACGCAGTATTTT.

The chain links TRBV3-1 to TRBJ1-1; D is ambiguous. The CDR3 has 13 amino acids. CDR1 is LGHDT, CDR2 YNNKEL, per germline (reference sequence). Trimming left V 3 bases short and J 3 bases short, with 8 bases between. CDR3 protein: CASSQFADTEAFF. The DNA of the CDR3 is TGTGCCAGCAGCCAGTTCGCGGACACTGAAGCTTTCTTT.

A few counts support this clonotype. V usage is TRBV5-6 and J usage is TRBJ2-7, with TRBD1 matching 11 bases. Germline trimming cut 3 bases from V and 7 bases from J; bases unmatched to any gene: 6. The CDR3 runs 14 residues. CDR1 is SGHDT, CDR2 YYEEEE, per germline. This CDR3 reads CASSYGQGALEQYV. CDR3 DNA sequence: TGTGCCAGCAGCTACGGACAGGGGGCGCTTGAGCAGTACGTC.

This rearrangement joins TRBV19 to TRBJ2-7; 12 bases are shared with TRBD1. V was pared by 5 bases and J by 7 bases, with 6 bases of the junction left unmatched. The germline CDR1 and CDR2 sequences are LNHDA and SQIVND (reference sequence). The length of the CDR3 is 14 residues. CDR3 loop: CASSPGQGAGEQYV. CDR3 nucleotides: TGTGCCAGTAGTCCGGGACAGGGGGCAGGGGAGCAGTACGTC.